This record concerns one TCR beta chain sequence. The CDR3 has 16 amino acids. V lost 4 bases, J lost 10 bases, and 20 bases lay in between. Germline assignment: CDR1 MNHEY and CDR2 SMNVEV (reference sequence). This specimen belongs to a study of blood T cell repertoires in COVID-19. Study-wide context: COVID-19 samples from acute and convalescent phases originated in the United States, Italy and Spain. The analysed material was cDNA or gDNA that came from T cells, B-cell-depleted T cells, or PBMCs.

Under the authors' procedure: Counts of nucleated cells, estimated from reference gene primer amplification, were obtained. Assay used: immunoSEQ multiplex PCR; TCRdb lists only in-frame clones, some missing. Clone size and the V and J calls come from that table; the DNA yielded D and trimming. Of 650,000 to 800,000 clones listed, just under 90% are singletons. Sequencing was done on a sample of peripheral blood. This receptor was obtained from a woman under 30 with acute or convalescent COVID-19. The chain links TRBV27 to TRBJ1-6; no clear D. The CDR3 DNA sequence: TGTGCCAGCAGTTCGCGCCTTGCAACTAGGTCATCACCCCTCCACTTT. Its translation: CASSSRLATRSSPLHF.